This is a list of T cell receptor beta chains from one sample in a study of T cell responses to AZD1222 COVID-19 vaccine. Some clones are missing from TCRdb's copy, which holds only in-frame ones; the method was immunoSEQ multiplex PCR. This table holds more than 95,000 clones, approximately 89% found once. Sequenced material: peripheral blood, taken 28 days after the second dose of the MenACWY control vaccine. The receptors were gathered from an adult who received the MenACWY meningococcal vaccine as a control. The CDR3 runs from the conserved cysteine through the conserved F or W. A D gene is named only where the DNA matches it firmly. A row's size may be missing; if present it is once, few, many or a size class.

>TRBJ2-1|TRBD1|TRBV5-1|-
CASSLSRQGANEQFF
TGCGCCAGCAGCTTGTCCAGACAGGGGGCCAATGAGCAGTTCTTC
>TRBJ2-5|-|TRBV6-5|-
CASSYGDRGTQYF
TGTGCCAGCAGTTACGGGGATAGGGGGACCCAGTACTTC
>TRBJ1-5|-|TRBV2|-
CASSEDRARSPQHF
TGTGCCAGCAGTGAAGACAGGGCTAGAAGTCCCCAGCATTTT
>TRBJ1-2|-|TRBV19|-
CASTDSMGRGTYGYTF
TGTGCCAGTACCGATTCCATGGGTAGGGGGACTTATGGCTACACCTTC
>TRBJ1-2|-|TRBV28|-
CASSLGTLVTLYGYTF
TGTGCCAGCAGTTTAGGGACACTTGTAACCCTATATGGCTACACCTTC
>TRBJ1-1|-|TRBV5-1|-
CASSLAYATFHTNTEAFF
TGCGCCAGCAGCTTGGCCTATGCAACTTTCCATACGAACACTGAAGCTTTCTTT
>TRBJ2-7|-|TRBV2|-
CASSRGVGSGQYF
TGTGCCAGCAGCCGGGGCGTGGGATCAGGGCAGTACTTC
>TRBJ2-1|-|TRBV5-6|-
CASNPRWGASYNEQFF
TGTGCCAGCAACCCCCGCTGGGGGGCTTCCTACAATGAGCAGTTCTTC
>TRBJ2-1|-|TRBV28|-
CASTPAGTRTSYNEQFF
TGTGCCAGCACCCCCGCCGGGACGCGAACCTCCTACAATGAGCAGTTCTTC
>TRBJ1-3|-|TRBV7-9|few
CASSPPGNTIYF
TGTGCCAGCAGCCCCCCTGGAAACACCATATATTTT
>TRBJ2-2|-|TRBV3-1/TRBV3-2|-
CASSQGHAGELFF
TGTGCCAGCAGCCAGGGACATGCCGGGGAGCTGTTTTTT
>TRBJ2-2|TRBD1|TRBV7-2|-
CASSLARGGAGGELFF
TGTGCCAGCAGCTTAGCGAGAGGGGGCGCGGGCGGGGAGCTGTTTTTT
>TRBJ2-3|-|TRBV19|-
CASSIRGWPGAEDTQYF
TGTGCCAGTAGTATAAGGGGTTGGCCAGGGGCTGAAGATACGCAGTATTTT
>TRBJ2-5|-|TRBV4-1|-
CASSQEVGVAYQETQYF
TGCGCCAGCAGCCAAGAGGTGGGCGTGGCGTACCAAGAGACCCAGTACTTC
>TRBJ2-1|TRBD1|TRBV7-2|-
CASSSGQGSYNEQFF
TGTGCCAGCAGCTCAGGACAGGGTTCCTACAATGAGCAGTTCTTC
>TRBJ2-1|TRBD2|TRBV7-6|-
CAAGRGGSNEQFF
TGTGCTGCGGGGCGGGGGGGCAGCAATGAGCAGTTCTTC
>TRBJ1-1|-|TRBV6-2/TRBV6-3|-
CASRPNMNTEAFF
TGTGCCAGCAGACCTAACATGAACACTGAAGCTTTCTTT
>TRBJ1-5|-|TRBV27|-
CASRTPPQPQHF
TGTGCCAGCAGGACACCGCCCCAGCCCCAGCATTTT
>TRBJ2-3|TRBD1|TRBV5-1|-
CASSPGQQSLTDTQYF
TGCGCCAGCAGCCCGGGACAGCAATCCCTCACAGATACGCAGTATTTT
>TRBJ2-1|TRBD1|TRBV7-3|-
CASSLSFSGQGREQFF
TGTGCCAGCAGCTTAAGTTTTTCGGGACAGGGCCGCGAGCAGTTCTTC
>TRBJ2-2|TRBD1|TRBV28|-
CASSNPGQGLTGELFF
TGTGCCAGCAGTAATCCGGGACAGGGCCTCACCGGGGAGCTGTTTTTT
>TRBJ2-5|-|TRBV6-1|-
CASSEEGWEETQYF
TGTGCCAGCAGTGAAGAGGGGTGGGAAGAGACCCAGTACTTC